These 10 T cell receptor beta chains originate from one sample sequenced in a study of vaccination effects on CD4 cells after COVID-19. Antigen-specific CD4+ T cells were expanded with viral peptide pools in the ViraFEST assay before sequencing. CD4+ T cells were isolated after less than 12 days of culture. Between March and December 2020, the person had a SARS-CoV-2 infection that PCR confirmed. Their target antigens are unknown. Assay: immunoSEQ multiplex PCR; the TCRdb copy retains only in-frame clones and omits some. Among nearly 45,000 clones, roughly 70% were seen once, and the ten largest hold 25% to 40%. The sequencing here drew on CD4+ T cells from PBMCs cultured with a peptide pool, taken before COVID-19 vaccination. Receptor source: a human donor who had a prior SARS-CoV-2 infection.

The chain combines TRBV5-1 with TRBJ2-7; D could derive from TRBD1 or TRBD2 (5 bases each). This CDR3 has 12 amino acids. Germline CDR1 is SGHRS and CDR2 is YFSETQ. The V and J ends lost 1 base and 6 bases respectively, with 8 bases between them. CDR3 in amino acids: CASSLRGVEQYF. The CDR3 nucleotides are TGCGCCAGCAGCTTGAGAGGGGTCGAGCAGTACTTC.

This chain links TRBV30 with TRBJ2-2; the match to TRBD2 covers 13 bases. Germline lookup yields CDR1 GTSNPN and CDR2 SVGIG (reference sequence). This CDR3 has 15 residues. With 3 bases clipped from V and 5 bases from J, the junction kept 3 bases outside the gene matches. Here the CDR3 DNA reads TGTGCCTGGAGGCGACTAGCGGGAGGTACCGGGGAGCTGTTTTTT. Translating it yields CAWRRLAGGTGELFF.

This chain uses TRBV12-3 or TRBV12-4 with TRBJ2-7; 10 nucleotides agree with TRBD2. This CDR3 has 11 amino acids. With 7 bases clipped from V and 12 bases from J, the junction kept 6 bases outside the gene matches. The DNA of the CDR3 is TGTGCCAGCACCCTTAGCGGGAGGCCGTACTTC. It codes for CASTLSGRPYF.

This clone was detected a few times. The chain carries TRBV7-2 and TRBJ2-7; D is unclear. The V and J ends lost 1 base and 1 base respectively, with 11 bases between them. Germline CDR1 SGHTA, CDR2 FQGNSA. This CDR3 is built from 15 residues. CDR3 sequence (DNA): TGTGCCAGCAGCTTAGGTCTGGCGAGGTCCTACGAGCAGTACTTC. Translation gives CASSLGLARSYEQYF. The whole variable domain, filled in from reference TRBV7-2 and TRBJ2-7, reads GAGVSQSPSNKVTEKGKDVELRCDPISGHTALYWYRQSLGQGLEFLIYFQGNSAPDKSGLPSDRFSAERTGGSVSTLTIQRTQQEDSAVYLCASSLGLARSYEQYFGPGTRLTVT.

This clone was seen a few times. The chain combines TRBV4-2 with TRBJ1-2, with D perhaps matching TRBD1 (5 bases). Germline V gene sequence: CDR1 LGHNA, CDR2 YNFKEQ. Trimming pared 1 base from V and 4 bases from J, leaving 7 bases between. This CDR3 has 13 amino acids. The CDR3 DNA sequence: TGTGCCAGCAGCCAAGGGGGGTTCTATGGCTACACCTTC. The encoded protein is CASSQGGFYGYTF.

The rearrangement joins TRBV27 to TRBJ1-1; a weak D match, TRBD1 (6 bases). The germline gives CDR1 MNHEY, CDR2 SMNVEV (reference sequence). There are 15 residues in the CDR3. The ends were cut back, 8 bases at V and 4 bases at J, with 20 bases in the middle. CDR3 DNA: TGTGCCAGCCCCCCGGTCGGGGGGCAGGGCACTGAAGCTTTCTTT. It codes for CASPPVGGQGTEAFF.

The CDR3 DNA is TGCGCCAGCAGCCTTACAGTTACTAGCGGGAGTCACTACGAGCAGTACTTC. Translating gives CASSLTVTSGSHYEQYF. The chain links TRBV4-1 to TRBJ2-7; 11 bases agree with TRBD2. The CDR3 contains 17 residues. The junction had 11 bases not matched to a gene; V was cut back by 4 bases and J by 3 bases. Looked up from germline, CDR1 is MGHRA and CDR2 is YSYEKL.

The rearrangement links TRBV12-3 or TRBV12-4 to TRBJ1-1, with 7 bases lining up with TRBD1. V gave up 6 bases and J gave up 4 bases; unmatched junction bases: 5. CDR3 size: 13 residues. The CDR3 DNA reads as TGTGCCAGCAGCGAAGCAGGGGGCACTGAAGCTTTCTTT. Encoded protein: CASSEAGGTEAFF.

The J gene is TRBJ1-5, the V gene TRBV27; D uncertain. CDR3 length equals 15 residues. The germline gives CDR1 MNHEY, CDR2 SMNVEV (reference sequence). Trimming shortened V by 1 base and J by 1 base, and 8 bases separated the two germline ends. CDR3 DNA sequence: TGTGCCAGCAGTTTATTCGCACAAAGCAATCAGCCCCAGCATTTT. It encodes CASSLFAQSNQPQHF.

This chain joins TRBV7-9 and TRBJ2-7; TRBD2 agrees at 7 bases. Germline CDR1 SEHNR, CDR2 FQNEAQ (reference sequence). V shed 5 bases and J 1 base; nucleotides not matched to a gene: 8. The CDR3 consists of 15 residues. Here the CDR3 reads CASSLMAGVSYEQYF. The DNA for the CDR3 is TGTGCCAGCAGCCTCATGGCGGGAGTATCCTACGAGCAGTACTTC.